These 29 T cell receptor beta chains share one sample of origin, sequenced in a study of identical twins. TCRdb reprocessed the 5' RACE reads with MiXCR, giving one entry per CDR3 protein. This table has roughly 690,000 distinct CDR3 sequences, approximately 22% appearing once. In addition, the sample was reused for a study of T cells expressing NK-cell markers.

The sample taken for sequencing was PBMCs. These receptor sequences come from a woman in her late teens or twenties in good health.

This clonotype was seen a single time. This chain links TRBV6-1 with TRBJ2-1, with D hard to call. V was clipped by 6 bases and J by 3 bases, with 18 bases between them. CDR3 size: 16 residues. Germline V gene lookup returns CDR1 MNHNS and CDR2 SASEGT. The CDR3 sequence: CASSPGSNRNYNEQFF. CDR3 in DNA: TGTGCCAGCAGCCCTGGCTCTAACCGAAACTACAATGAGCAGTTCTTC.

This clonotype occurred a few times. The V and J genes are TRBV6-1 and TRBJ2-7; 9 positions match TRBD1. This CDR3 is 12 amino acids long. Losses at the gene ends were 4 bases for V and 6 bases for J; bases not matched to a gene: 1. From germline, CDR1 is MNHNS and CDR2 SASEGT. The CDR3 DNA is TGTGCCAGCAGTGGGACAGGGGTCGAGCAGTACTTC. This gives the protein CASSGTGVEQYF.

The V call is TRBV5-6, the J call TRBJ2-5, with unresolved D. Germline loops: CDR1 SGHDT, CDR2 YYEEEE. V lost 4 bases and J lost 6, with 22 bases in between. The CDR3 spans 16 residues. CDR3 in amino acids: CASSTSPGNALKTQYF. The DNA of the CDR3 is TGTGCCAGCAGCACAAGCCCCGGAAATGCACTAAAGACCCAGTACTTC.

This clonotype has more than one count but fewer than ten. For the CDR3, the DNA is TGCAGTGCTAGTCAACAGGGGCAGAACACTGAAGCTTTCTTT. It encodes CSASQQGQNTEAFF. The genes are TRBV20-1 and TRBJ1-1; TRBD1 agrees at 7 bases. This CDR3 has 14 amino acids. Germline CDR1 is DFQATT and CDR2 is SNEGSKA (reference sequence). The V gene end was trimmed by 3 bases and the J gene end by 1 base; junction bases not matched to a gene: 5.

The CDR3 spells CASSSSGRNSYEQYF. As DNA, the CDR3 is TGTGCCAGCTCTTCCAGCGGGCGGAACTCCTACGAGCAGTACTTC. The rearrangement links TRBV18 to TRBJ2-7; the D gene is possibly TRBD2 (6 bases). Trimming removed 6 bases at V and 0 bases at J, with 15 bases between. There are 15 residues in the CDR3. Per the germline V gene, CDR1 is KGHSH and CDR2 is LQKENI.

This chain links TRBV7-9 with TRBJ2-1, with D perhaps given as TRBD1 or TRBD2 (6 bases each). V shed 5 bases and J shed 6 bases, with 14 bases lying between them. The CDR3 is 14 residues long. The V gene's germline CDR1 is SEHNR and CDR2 FQNEAQ (reference sequence). CDR3 loop: CASSPTGAANEQFF. CDR3 DNA: TGTGCCAGCAGCCCGACGGGGGCCGCCAATGAGCAGTTCTTC.

J is TRBJ2-7 and V is TRBV29-1, with D possibly being TRBD1 or TRBD2 (5 bases each). CDR3 size: 15 residues. Trimming removed 4 bases from V and 2 bases from J, with 18 bases in between. CDR1 SQVTM and CDR2 ANQGSEA come from the germline V gene. CDR3 loop: CSVGAQGEGTYEQYF. CDR3 nucleotide sequence: TGCAGCGTTGGAGCCCAGGGAGAGGGGACCTACGAGCAGTACTTC.

This clonotype came up a few times. The chain has TRBV15 and TRBJ2-7, with a possible D match to TRBD1 (6 bases). V shed 0 bases and J shed 6 bases, with 12 bases lying between them. The germline V gene encodes CDR1 LNHNV and CDR2 YYDKDF (reference sequence). The CDR3 is 14 amino acids. CDR3 protein: CATSRDNRETEQYF. The CDR3 nucleotides are TGTGCCACCAGCAGAGATAACAGGGAAACCGAGCAGTACTTC.

This rearrangement joins TRBV14 to TRBJ2-1, with D uncertain. V dropped 0 bases and J dropped 5 bases, with 8 bases sitting between them. The CDR3 loop spans 14 amino acids. Germline-derived CDR1 and CDR2 are SGHDN and FVKESK. CDR3 DNA: TGTGCCAGCAGCCAAGACCCCTTTAACAATGAGCAGTTCTTC. Translated: CASSQDPFNNEQFF.

There are a few counts of this clonotype. The chain has TRBV12-3 or TRBV12-4 and TRBJ2-2; D remains ambiguous. The V end was cut by 6 bases, the J end by 5 bases, with 10 bases between. The CDR3 has 13 residues. For the CDR3, the DNA is TGTGCCAGCAGCTCTGACTGGACCGGGGAGCTGTTTTTT. Amino acids: CASSSDWTGELFF.

The genes are TRBV27 and TRBJ2-7; D remains ambiguous. This CDR3 comprises 13 residues. Per the germline V gene, CDR1 is MNHEY and CDR2 is SMNVEV (reference sequence). V was cut by 2 bases and J by 1 base, with 6 bases left in between. The CDR3 DNA follows: TGTGCCAGCAGTTTAACCCGGTCCTACGAGCAGTACTTC. Translation: CASSLTRSYEQYF.

The chain links TRBV18 to TRBJ1-5; TRBD1 matches 7 bases. Trimming removed 3 bases from V and 0 bases from J; junction bases left unmatched: 2. There are 15 residues in the CDR3. The germline CDR1 and CDR2 sequences are KGHSH and LQKENI. The CDR3 region is CASSPGQHSNQPQHF. The CDR3, as DNA: TGTGCCAGCTCACCGGGACAGCATAGCAATCAGCCCCAGCATTTT.

This clonotype appeared a few times. This CDR3 reads CASSRPLAGYTDTQYF. The DNA of the CDR3 is TGTGCCAGCAGCCGCCCACTAGCGGGGTACACAGATACGCAGTATTTT. The chain couples TRBV6-9 to TRBJ2-3, with TRBD2 matching 10 bases. This CDR3 region has 16 residues. CDR1 is MNHGY and CDR2 is SVAAGI in the germline V gene. Losses at the gene ends were 6 bases for V and 2 bases for J; bases not matched to a gene: 8.

This clonotype was detected only a few times. This rearrangement joins TRBV12-3 or TRBV12-4 to TRBJ2-1, with 7 nucleotides matching TRBD2. J lost 15 bases, V lost 7 bases, and 6 bases had no gene match. The CDR3 extends over 10 amino acids. The CDR3 reads CASTGGSLFF. CDR3 bases: TGTGCCAGCACGGGCGGGAGCTTGTTCTTC.

The chain couples TRBV2 to TRBJ2-7; TRBD1 agrees at 9 bases. Germline V gene data show CDR1 as SNHLY and CDR2 as FYNNEI. CDR3 length: 17 residues. J was trimmed by 3 bases and V by 8 bases; bases with no gene match: 17. The chain's CDR3 is CASYKRGGGQGGYEQYF. DNA of the CDR3: TGTGCCAGCTATAAAAGAGGGGGGGGACAGGGTGGCTACGAGCAGTACTTC. Full variable domain (remainder filled in from reference TRBV2 and TRBJ2-7): EPEVTQTPSHQVTQMGQEVILRCVPISNHLYFYWYRQILGQKVEFLVSFYNNEISEKSEIFDDQFSVERPDGSNFTLKIRSTKLEDSAMYFCASYKRGGGQGGYEQYFGPGTRLTVT.

The chain joins TRBV20-1 to TRBJ2-5; TRBD2 matches at 8 bases. V dropped 5 bases and J dropped 5; count of bases not matched to a gene: 10. This CDR3 has 14 residues. Germline V gives CDR1 DFQATT, CDR2 SNEGSKA (reference sequence). The CDR3 region is CSAGRLAPTETQYF. The CDR3 nucleotides are TGCAGTGCTGGAAGACTAGCGCCGACGGAGACCCAGTACTTC.

This clonotype was observed a few times. The V call is TRBV20-1, the J call TRBJ2-5, with D perhaps matching TRBD2 (5 bases). This CDR3 region has 14 residues. V shed 4 bases and J shed 2 bases, with 14 bases lying between them. Germline V lookup: CDR1 DFQATT, CDR2 SNEGSKA (reference sequence). The CDR3 DNA is TGCAGTGCTATTAATCCCTCGGGGCAAGAGACCCAGTACTTC. Encoded protein: CSAINPSGQETQYF.

This chain connects TRBV3-1 to TRBJ1-1, with D uncertain. Trimming stripped 4 bases from V and 8 bases from J, with 11 bases between. The germline CDR1 and CDR2 sequences are LGHDT and YNNKEL (reference sequence). The CDR3 has 12 residues. The CDR3, as DNA: TGTGCCAGCAGCCCCTATCGCAGCGAAGCTTTCTTT. Its translation is CASSPYRSEAFF.

The chain employs TRBV27 and TRBJ2-7, with 12 bases matching TRBD2. This CDR3 has 14 amino acids. With V trimmed by 4 bases and J by 9 bases, 7 bases remained unmatched. Germline assignment: CDR1 MNHEY and CDR2 SMNVEV (reference sequence). CDR3 sequence (DNA): TGTGCCAGCAGTTACGGACTAGCGGGAAGCGTGCAGTACTTC. This translates into CASSYGLAGSVQYF.

V and J are TRBV20-1 and TRBJ1-2, with D maybe TRBD1 (6 bases). Trimming took 6 bases from V and 4 from J, leaving 15 bases between them. The CDR3 extends over 13 amino acids. Germline lookup yields CDR1 DFQATT and CDR2 SNEGSKA (reference sequence). The CDR3 loop is CSASPETGYGYTF. The CDR3, as DNA: TGCAGTGCCTCTCCTGAGACAGGCTATGGCTACACCTTC.

This chain links TRBV25-1 with TRBJ2-2; 9 nucleotides align to TRBD2. Germline V gives CDR1 MGHDK, CDR2 SYGVNS. The length of the CDR3 is 16 residues. With V trimmed by 6 bases and J by 4 bases, 9 bases remained unmatched. The chain's CDR3 is CASRGSGSGTTGELFF. The CDR3 DNA reads as TGTGCCAGCAGGGGTAGCGGGAGCGGAACCACCGGGGAGCTGTTTTTT.

The chain carries TRBV20-1 and TRBJ2-7; 11 bases align to TRBD2. CDR1 and CDR2 from the germline V gene are DFQATT and SNEGSKA (reference sequence). CDR3 length: 16 amino acids. Trimming at V came to 5 bases and at J to 0 bases, leaving 9 bases not matched to a gene. CDR3 loop: CSAPGLAARSSYEQYF. The CDR3 DNA reads as TGCAGTGCTCCGGGACTAGCGGCTAGAAGCTCCTACGAGCAGTACTTC.

The chain uses TRBV5-1 and TRBJ2-2; D is undetermined. The CDR3 extends over 16 amino acids. Trimming removed 3 bases from V and 5 bases from J, with 17 bases in between. Per germline, CDR1 SGHRS and CDR2 YFSETQ. The chain's CDR3 is CASSYYAELRTGELFF. In DNA form, the CDR3 reads TGCGCCAGCAGCTATTACGCAGAGCTTAGGACCGGGGAGCTGTTTTTT.

This clonotype has a count of ten or more. The rearrangement joins TRBV20-1 to TRBJ2-1, with TRBD2 matching 13 bases. Per germline, CDR1 DFQATT and CDR2 SNEGSKA (reference sequence). The V gene end was trimmed by 6 bases and the J gene end by 4 bases; junction bases not matched to a gene: 6. This CDR3 is built from 15 residues. The CDR3 loop reads CSAPAGLAGYNEQFF. CDR3 nucleotides: TGCAGTGCCCCGGCGGGACTAGCGGGGTACAATGAGCAGTTCTTC.

This clonotype was found many times. The chain combines TRBV20-1 with TRBJ2-1, with 7 bases that match TRBD2. The CDR3 spans 14 residues. Unmatched junction bases numbered 10, after V lost 5 bases and J lost 6 bases. Germline CDR1 reads DFQATT; CDR2 reads SNEGSKA (reference sequence). Here the CDR3 DNA reads TGCAGTGCTTCCCCCGTCGGGAGGTCCAATGAGCAGTTCTTC. This codes for CSASPVGRSNEQFF.

This clonotype has only a few counts. This chain uses TRBV10-3 with TRBJ2-1, with TRBD2 identical over 7 bases. CDR1 is ENHRY and CDR2 is SYGVKD in the germline V gene. CDR3 length: 15 amino acids. V gave up 10 bases and J gave up 4 bases; unmatched junction bases: 13. CDR3 region: CATSSGGRPYNEQFF. CDR3 DNA: TGTGCCACTTCTTCGGGCGGGAGACCATACAATGAGCAGTTCTTC.

This chain connects TRBV6-1 to TRBJ1-1; 8 nucleotides match TRBD1. Per the germline V gene, CDR1 is MNHNS and CDR2 is SASEGT. The V and J ends lost 5 bases and 7 bases, in that order; junction bases with no gene match: 6. The CDR3 extends over 13 amino acids. The CDR3 DNA sequence: TGTGCCAGCAGTAGGGACAGGAGCGATGAAGCTTTCTTT. Translation gives CASSRDRSDEAFF.

For the CDR3, the DNA is TGTGCCACCATTATGGGAGGGGGGAATCAGCCCCAGCATTTT. Translation: CATIMGGGNQPQHF. J is TRBJ1-5 and V is TRBV6-5; TRBD1 might be the D (6 bases). There are 14 residues in the CDR3. Germline V gene sequence: CDR1 MNHEY, CDR2 SVGAGI. Deletions cut 10 bases from V and 4 bases from J, with 17 bases between.

The sample holds a few counts of this clonotype. The chain couples TRBV20-1 to TRBJ1-5, with 9 positions matching TRBD1. Trimming cost V 5 bases and J 7 bases; bases outside gene matches: 6. CDR1 and CDR2 from the germline V gene are DFQATT and SNEGSKA (reference sequence). The CDR3 spans 13 residues. The chain's CDR3 is CSALTGGYQPQHF. CDR3 nucleotides: TGCAGTGCTCTTACAGGGGGCTACCAGCCCCAGCATTTT.